Below are 22 T cell receptor beta chains sequenced from a single sample in a study of human T cells and chemical hapten exposure. The time point: patch test 2, 6 weeks after DPC sensitization. Treatment specified: therapeutic diphenylcyclopropenone sensitization with weekly scalp DPC. TCRdb passed the RACE reads through MiXCR, listing each CDR3 protein once. The top ten clones hold 1.1% to 1.5% of a sample with about 140,000 distinct CDR3 sequences, approximately 12% of them seen once. This sample comprised whole blood, obtained in connection with sensitization to the hapten diphenylcyclopropenone (DPC). These receptors were collected from a woman aged 45-65 years with alopecia areata. Some clones in this sample may be carry-over from other donors' samples.

With respect to this clonotype: Since no conserved phenylalanine or tryptophan closes the CDR3, a read error is the likely cause. The chain carries TRBV5-1 and TRBJ2-7; D uncertain. CDR3 length equals 11 residues. Trimming took 4 bases from V and 5 from J, leaving 7 bases between them. Per germline, CDR1 SGHRS and CDR2 YFSETQ. CDR3 in amino acids: CASSTQHEQYY. In nucleotides, the CDR3 is TGCGCCAGCAGCACCCAGCACGAGCAGTACTAC.

This clonotype occurred many times. The gene calls are TRBV6-6 and TRBJ2-2, with D perhaps being TRBD1 or TRBD2 (5 bases each). The CDR3 is 12 amino acids. CDR1 and CDR2 from the germline V gene are MNHNY and SVGAGI (reference sequence). V lost 6 bases to trimming and J lost 8 bases, with 10 bases between them. The CDR3, as DNA: TGTGCCAGCAGCCGAGGGACGGGGGAGCTGTTTTTT. Amino acid sequence: CASSRGTGELFF.

This clonotype was seen more than once but under ten times. V gene TRBV7-9 combines with J gene TRBJ2-1, with a possible D match to TRBD1 (5 bases). Looked up from germline, CDR1 is SEHNR and CDR2 is FQNEAQ (reference sequence). Trimming left V 6 bases short and J 10 bases short, with 22 bases between. The CDR3 has 15 residues. The CDR3 DNA reads as TGTGCCAGCAGACGAACAGGAAACCCTACATCCGAGCAGTTCTTC. It yields the protein CASRRTGNPTSEQFF.

V is TRBV18 and J is TRBJ2-5; D remains unclear. V was trimmed by 3 bases and J by 2 bases, leaving 10 bases between them. The germline V gene encodes CDR1 KGHSH and CDR2 LQKENI. The CDR3 spans 14 residues. Written as DNA, the CDR3 is TGTGCCAGCTCACCGGGAAAAGCGCAAGAGACCCAGTACTTC. This sequence encodes CASSPGKAQETQYF.

A few counts support this clonotype. The V call is TRBV29-1, the J call TRBJ2-7; D not resolved. The V end lost 5 bases, the J end lost 0 bases, and 11 bases lay between the germline ends. The germline CDR1 and CDR2 sequences are SQVTM and ANQGSEA. CDR3 length: 13 residues. The CDR3 DNA reads as TGCAGCGTTCAGGTCCGGGTCTCCTACGAGCAGTACTTC. Amino acids: CSVQVRVSYEQYF.

This sequence joins TRBV28 and TRBJ2-5; D not resolved. In germline, CDR1 is MDHEN, CDR2 SYDVKM. CDR3 length equals 14 residues. V lost 2 bases, J lost 7 bases, and 14 bases lay in between. The CDR3 here is CASSLTAVLGTQYF. The CDR3 DNA follows: TGTGCCAGCAGTTTAACGGCCGTGCTCGGGACCCAGTACTTC.

This clonotype showed up just a few times. The chain links TRBV30 to TRBJ2-5; D gene uncertain. V lost 5 bases and J lost 0, with 10 bases in between. Germline CDR1 and CDR2: GTSNPN and SVGIG (reference sequence). The CDR3 spans 13 residues. The CDR3 nucleotides read TGTGCCTGGGGTTGGCACAACCAAGAGACCCAGTACTTC. Translated: CAWGWHNQETQYF.

This chain uses TRBV18 with TRBJ1-2; TRBD1 matches at 8 bases. With V trimmed by 3 bases and J by 4 bases, 4 bases remained unmatched. CDR3 length: 14 amino acids. Germline CDR1 KGHSH, CDR2 LQKENI. CDR3 region: CASSPGTGSYGYTF. In DNA form, the CDR3 reads TGTGCCAGCTCACCGGGGACAGGCTCCTATGGCTACACCTTC.

This clonotype was found a few times. The chain uses TRBV12-3 or TRBV12-4 and TRBJ2-1, with 11 nucleotides matching TRBD1. The CDR3 covers 15 residues. V was clipped by 6 bases and J by 6 bases; unmatched bases: 7. The CDR3 protein is CASSLPGQGGNEQFF. The DNA for the CDR3 is TGTGCCAGCAGCCTACCGGGACAGGGGGGCAATGAGCAGTTCTTC.

This rearrangement joins TRBV7-9 to TRBJ2-4; 9 bases match TRBD1. The junction had 11 bases not matched to a gene; V was cut back by 5 bases and J by 6 bases. The CDR3 totals 16 residues. CDR1 and CDR2 (germline): SEHNR, FQNEAQ (reference sequence). Here the CDR3 reads CASSPEGQGYGNIQYF. CDR3 bases: TGTGCCAGCAGCCCCGAGGGACAGGGTTACGGAAACATTCAGTACTTC.

The sample holds many counts of this clonotype. The chain recombines TRBV29-1 with TRBJ2-5, with 12 bases fitting TRBD2. The CDR3 has 16 residues. CDR1 and CDR2 (germline): SQVTM, ANQGSEA. V trimming: 1 base; J trimming: 1 base; junction bases outside the gene matches: 4. CDR3 amino acids: CSVEGLAGVPQETQYF. CDR3 in DNA: TGCAGCGTTGAAGGACTAGCGGGGGTGCCCCAAGAGACCCAGTACTTC.

This clonotype appeared many times. The chain carries TRBV29-1 and TRBJ2-1, with 8 positions matching TRBD2. J gave up 15 bases and V 4 bases, and 5 bases lay outside the gene matches. Germline V gene sequence: CDR1 SQVTM, CDR2 ANQGSEA. The CDR3 is 10 amino acids. Here the CDR3 reads CSVAAGVPFF. The CDR3 nucleotides are TGCAGCGTTGCAGCGGGAGTACCGTTCTTC.

The J gene is TRBJ2-3, the V gene TRBV28; TRBD2 agrees at 11 bases. Germline V gives CDR1 MDHEN, CDR2 SYDVKM. CDR3 size: 17 residues. V lost 4 bases and J lost 2; bases outside the gene matches: 8. CDR3 coding DNA: TGTGCCAGCAGTTCTCCAGGGACTAGCGGATACACAGATACGCAGTATTTT. It yields the protein CASSSPGTSGYTDTQYF.

The sample holds a few counts of this clonotype. The J gene is TRBJ1-1, the V gene TRBV7-9; the D gene is possibly TRBD1 (6 bases). CDR1 is SEHNR and CDR2 is FQNEAQ in the germline V gene (reference sequence). Trimming cost V 1 base and J 6 bases, with 18 bases left between them. The CDR3 totals 16 residues. The CDR3 DNA sequence: TGTGCCAGCAGCTTAGGGTCGTACAGGGTGAGGGCTGAAGCTTTCTTT. The encoded protein is CASSLGSYRVRAEAFF.

The gene calls are TRBV5-4 and TRBJ2-1; the D gene is possibly TRBD2 (6 bases). Germline V CDR1 and CDR2: SGHNT, YYREEE (reference sequence). The CDR3 is made up of 15 amino acids. V was clipped by 0 bases and J by 2 bases, with 9 bases between them. CDR3 residues: CASSLVGGPYNEQFF. The CDR3 DNA reads as TGTGCCAGCAGCTTGGTGGGAGGACCCTACAATGAGCAGTTCTTC.

Ten or more counts support this clonotype. V and J are TRBV11-2 and TRBJ2-3, with D possibly matching TRBD1 (5 bases). Germline V gives CDR1 SGHAT, CDR2 FQNNGV. This CDR3 contains 13 residues. V was pared by 4 bases and J by 7 bases, with 12 bases between. The CDR3 loop is CASSSDRVHTQYF. The CDR3, as DNA: TGTGCCAGCAGCTCCGACAGAGTACATACGCAGTATTTT.

This clonotype was counted many times. This chain links TRBV19 with TRBJ1-1; the D is unclear. V was pared by 6 bases and J by 0 bases, with 11 bases between. The CDR3 runs 14 residues. Germline CDR1 and CDR2: LNHDA and SQIVND (reference sequence). The CDR3 DNA reads TGTGCCAGTAGCCCGGACCTCGTGAACACTGAAGCTTTCTTT. This codes for CASSPDLVNTEAFF.

This clonotype was observed a few times. V gene TRBV12-5 combines with J gene TRBJ2-2, with TRBD2 matching over 12 bases. Trimming at V came to 3 bases and at J to 3 bases, leaving 5 bases not matched to a gene. CDR3 length: 17 residues. Germline CDR1 is LGHNT and CDR2 is FRNRAP. CDR3 DNA: TGTGCTAGTGGTTTTACTAGCGGGAGGAGGGACACCGGGGAGCTGTTTTTT. Its protein product is CASGFTSGRRDTGELFF.

This clonotype was seen at least ten times. This chain connects TRBV18 to TRBJ2-3; D unresolved. The germline V gene encodes CDR1 KGHSH and CDR2 LQKENI. The CDR3 runs 15 residues. The V end was cut by 6 bases, the J end by 0 bases, with 13 bases between. CDR3 in amino acids: CASSPLGGSTDTQYF. The CDR3 bases are TGTGCCAGCTCCCCTCTAGGCGGCAGCACAGATACGCAGTATTTT.

V gene TRBV7-8 combines with J gene TRBJ1-1; possible D gene TRBD1, 5 bases. The V and J ends lost 0 bases and 2 bases respectively, with 19 bases between them. The CDR3 sequence is 18 residues long. Looked up from germline, CDR1 is SGHVS and CDR2 is FQNEAQ. The CDR3 spells CASSLARPGAGTNTEAFF. In DNA, the CDR3 is TGTGCCAGCAGCTTAGCGCGGCCGGGAGCAGGGACCAACACTGAAGCTTTCTTT. Looking up the rest from reference TRBV7-8 and TRBJ1-1 gives the full variable domain: GAGVSQSPRYKVAKRGQDVALRCDPISGHVSLFWYQQALGQGPEFLTYFQNEAQLDKSGLPSDRFFAERPEGSVSTLKIQRTQQEDSAVYLCASSLARPGAGTNTEAFFGQGTRLTVV.

For the CDR3, the DNA is TGTGCCACCGTTCTCGGAAATTCGGTGAGAGGGACCCAGTACTTC. Amino acids: CATVLGNSVRGTQYF. The chain is built from TRBV6-1 and TRBJ2-5; the D is unclear. The length of the CDR3 is 15 residues. The V and J ends lost 10 bases and 7 bases respectively, with 25 bases between them. Germline V CDR1 and CDR2: MNHNS, SASEGT.

The J gene is TRBJ1-1, the V gene TRBV27, with a possible D match to TRBD1 (5 bases). The CDR3 is 14 amino acids. Trimming cost V 8 bases and J 3 bases, with 16 bases left between them. Germline values: CDR1 MNHEY, CDR2 SMNVEV (reference sequence). The CDR3 DNA is TGTGCCAGCCGACTGAGGGCCAGGGACACTGAAGCTTTCTTT. Translated, it gives CASRLRARDTEAFF.